The rows below give T cell receptor beta chains drawn from one sample of a study of shared clonotypes between healthy human individuals. Clones were read by immunoSEQ multiplex PCR, and TCRdb kept only the in-frame ones, dropping some. This table holds around 700,000 clones, around 90% found once. Sequenced: naive CD8+ T cells sorted from blood. The receptors come from a man younger than 40 in good health. Each CDR3 is given with its conserved first and last residue. A D gene is named only where the DNA matches it firmly. Size is omitted from some rows. Given values are once, few, many or a class for expanded clones.

j_gene: TRBJ2-2; d_gene: .; v_gene: TRBV6-5; abundance: .; len: 15; CDR3nt: TGTGCCAGCAGTCACCTACAGGGGAACACCGGGGAGCTGTTTTTT; CDR3aa: CASSHLQGNTGELFF
j_gene: TRBJ1-2; d_gene: TRBD1; v_gene: TRBV7-6; abundance: .; len: 14; CDR3nt: TGTGCCAGCAGCTTAGAGGTCGGGACAGGGGTTCTCACCTTC; CDR3aa: CASSLEVGTGVLTF
j_gene: TRBJ2-3; d_gene: .; v_gene: TRBV4-3; abundance: .; len: 16; CDR3nt: TGCGCCAGCAGCCAAGGACCCTTGGCTAGCACAGATACGCAGTATTTT; CDR3aa: CASSQGPLASTDTQYF
j_gene: TRBJ2-7; d_gene: TRBD2; v_gene: TRBV10-3; abundance: once; len: 14; CDR3nt: TGTGCCATCAGCCCGATTAGCGGGAACTACGAGCAGTACTTC; CDR3aa: CAISPISGNYEQYF
j_gene: TRBJ1-1; d_gene: .; v_gene: TRBV28; abundance: .; len: 16; CDR3nt: TGTGCCAGCAGTACCCAGGGTCTATGGACGACCACTGAAGCTTTCTTT; CDR3aa: CASSTQGLWTTTEAFF
j_gene: TRBJ2-5; d_gene: .; v_gene: TRBV6-5; abundance: .; len: 14; CDR3nt: TGTGCCAGCAGCTTTCGGGGGAGGCGGGGGACCCAGTACTTC; CDR3aa: CASSFRGRRGTQYF
j_gene: TRBJ1-2; d_gene: .; v_gene: TRBV19; abundance: .; len: 15; CDR3nt: TGTGCCAGTAGTTCCCCCCAAGGCCAGGACTATGGCTACACCTTC; CDR3aa: CASSSPQGQDYGYTF
j_gene: TRBJ1-4; d_gene: .; v_gene: TRBV4-1; abundance: .; len: 13; CDR3nt: TGCGCCAGCAGCCGACAGCCTAATGAAAAACTGTTTTTT; CDR3aa: CASSRQPNEKLFF
j_gene: TRBJ2-7; d_gene: TRBD1; v_gene: TRBV5-6; abundance: .; len: 16; CDR3nt: TGTGCCAGCAGCCCTGTAGAAGGGACAGGGCGGTACGAGCAGTACTTC; CDR3aa: CASSPVEGTGRYEQYF
j_gene: TRBJ1-2; d_gene: TRBD1; v_gene: TRBV7-9; abundance: .; len: 13; CDR3nt: TGTGCCAGCAGCTCCTCGACAGGGATCGGCTACACCTTC; CDR3aa: CASSSSTGIGYTF
j_gene: TRBJ2-1; d_gene: .; v_gene: TRBV5-5; abundance: .; len: 15; CDR3nt: TGTGCCAGCAGCTTGGTGGGGTACGATAACAATGAGCAGTTCTTC; CDR3aa: CASSLVGYDNNEQFF
j_gene: TRBJ1-2; d_gene: .; v_gene: TRBV7-9; abundance: .; len: 14; CDR3nt: TGTGCCAGCAGCTTAGCGGGTGACAACTATGGCTACACCTTC; CDR3aa: CASSLAGDNYGYTF